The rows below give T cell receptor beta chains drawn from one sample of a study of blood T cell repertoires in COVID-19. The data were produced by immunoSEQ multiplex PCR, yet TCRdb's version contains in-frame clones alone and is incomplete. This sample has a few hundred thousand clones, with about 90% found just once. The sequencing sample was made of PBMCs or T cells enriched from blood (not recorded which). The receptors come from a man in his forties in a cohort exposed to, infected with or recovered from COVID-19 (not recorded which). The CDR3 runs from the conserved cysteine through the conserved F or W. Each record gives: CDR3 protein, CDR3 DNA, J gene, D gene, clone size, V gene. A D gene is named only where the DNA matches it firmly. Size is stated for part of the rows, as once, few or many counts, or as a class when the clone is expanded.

CASSDRAGRGSTQYF,TGTGCCAGCAGTGACCGAGCGGGAAGAGGGTCGACCCAGTACTTC,TRBJ2-5,TRBD2,NA,TRBV6-4
CASSPQSSYNSPLHF,TGTGCCAGCAGTCCACAAAGCTCCTATAATTCACCCCTCCACTTT,TRBJ1-6,NA,NA,TRBV28
CASSERSSGSYNEQFF,TGTGCCAGCAGCGAGAGGTCTAGCGGGTCCTACAATGAGCAGTTCTTC,TRBJ2-1,TRBD2,NA,TRBV7-9
CASSLEGGSPYEQYF,TGTGCCAGCAGCTTAGAGGGCGGGAGCCCCTACGAGCAGTACTTC,TRBJ2-7,TRBD2,NA,TRBV11-2
CASSPTSGGTDTQYF,TGTGCCAGCTCACCCACTAGCGGGGGGACAGATACGCAGTATTTT,TRBJ2-3,TRBD2,NA,TRBV18
CASSGGDVEETQYF,TGCGCCAGCAGCGGAGGGGACGTTGAAGAGACCCAGTACTTC,TRBJ2-5,NA,NA,TRBV5-1
CASSSTGSTEAFF,TGTGCCAGCAGTTCTACAGGGAGCACTGAAGCTTTCTTT,TRBJ1-1,NA,NA,TRBV27
CASSPIIQTEAFF,TGTGCCAGCTCACCAATAATTCAGACTGAAGCTTTCTTT,TRBJ1-1,NA,NA,TRBV18
CASSLLGLAGGWETQYF,TGTGCCAGCAGCCTATTGGGACTAGCGGGAGGATGGGAGACCCAGTACTTC,TRBJ2-5,TRBD2,NA,TRBV5-6
CASRHLAYTAYNEQFF,TGTGCCAGCAGGCACTTAGCGTACACCGCCTACAATGAGCAGTTCTTC,TRBJ2-1,NA,NA,TRBV27
CASSGQGLVYEQYF,TGTGCCAGCAGTGGACAGGGCTTGGTATACGAGCAGTACTTC,TRBJ2-7,TRBD1,NA,TRBV28
CASKGPNEQFF,TGTGCCAGCAAGGGGCCCAATGAGCAGTTCTTC,TRBJ2-1,NA,few,TRBV2
CASSSQGGTEAFF,TGCGCCAGCAGCTCTCAGGGGGGCACTGAAGCTTTCTTT,TRBJ1-1,TRBD1,NA,TRBV5-1
CASRDRGPTYEQYF,TGTGCCAGCAGGGACAGGGGACCAACCTACGAGCAGTACTTC,TRBJ2-7,TRBD1,NA,TRBV27
CASMASGSQETQYF,TGTGCCAGTATGGCTAGCGGGAGTCAAGAGACCCAGTACTTC,TRBJ2-5,TRBD2,few,TRBV19
CASSIYPGHNYGYTF,TGTGCCAGTAGTATTTATCCGGGACACAACTATGGCTACACCTTC,TRBJ1-2,NA,NA,TRBV19
CASSQGTGDSNSPLHF,TGCGCCAGCAGCCAAGGGACAGGGGATTCCAATTCACCCCTCCACTTT,TRBJ1-6,TRBD1,once,TRBV4-1
CASSLVSGNAEAFF,TGTGCCAGCAGCTTAGTGTCCGGGAACGCTGAAGCTTTCTTT,TRBJ1-1,NA,few,TRBV7-9
CAWSDIAGGLEQYF,TGTGCCTGGAGTGATATAGCGGGAGGCCTCGAGCAGTACTTC,TRBJ2-7,TRBD2,NA,TRBV30
CASSPSAGVTDTQYF,TGTGCCAGCTCACCGTCCGCGGGAGTTACAGATACGCAGTATTTT,TRBJ2-3,TRBD2,NA,TRBV18
CASGGQEEPGYTF,TGTGCCAGCGGAGGACAGGAGGAACCTGGCTACACCTTC,TRBJ1-2,TRBD1,NA,TRBV2
CASSLVGSRIQYF,TGTGCCAGCAGCTTAGTGGGCAGTCGGATTCAGTACTTC,TRBJ2-4,NA,NA,TRBV7-2
CASSLVGAGGPKVYEQFF,TGTGCCAGCAGCTTAGTTGGAGCGGGAGGGCCGAAAGTCTATGAGCAGTTCTTC,TRBJ2-1,TRBD2,NA,TRBV7-9
CASSLAVNLEQYF,TGCGCCAGCAGCTTGGCGGTCAATCTCGAGCAGTACTTC,TRBJ2-7,NA,NA,TRBV5-1
CASNTPGGTTEAFF,TGTGCCAGCAATACCCCAGGGGGCACCACTGAAGCTTTCTTT,TRBJ1-1,TRBD1,NA,TRBV28
CAWRSGRDTGELFF,TGTGCCTGGAGAAGCGGGAGGGACACCGGGGAGCTGTTTTTT,TRBJ2-2,TRBD2,NA,TRBV30
CSAQGEMNTEAFF,TGCAGCGCCCAGGGGGAGATGAACACTGAAGCTTTCTTT,TRBJ1-1,TRBD1,NA,TRBV29-1
CASNFGDRGTEAFF,TGTGCCAGCAACTTTGGAGACAGGGGGACTGAAGCTTTCTTT,TRBJ1-1,TRBD1,NA,TRBV5-4
CASSLGTGDGYTF,TGTGCCAGCAGCCTAGGGACAGGGGATGGCTACACCTTC,TRBJ1-2,TRBD1,once,TRBV7-3
CASSDRRETPLHF,TGTGCCAGCAGTGATAGGCGGGAGACACCCCTCCACTTT,TRBJ1-6,NA,NA,TRBV2
CASSLALEQFF,TGCGCCAGCAGCTTGGCCCTTGAGCAGTTCTTC,TRBJ2-1,NA,NA,TRBV5-1
CASSEQRGGRTDTQYF,TGCGCCAGCAGTGAACAGAGGGGCGGGAGGACAGATACGCAGTATTTT,TRBJ2-3,TRBD2,NA,TRBV10-1
CSVEGRENSDTQYF,TGCAGCGTTGAAGGGCGGGAGAACTCAGATACGCAGTATTTT,TRBJ2-3,TRBD2,NA,TRBV29-1
CAINRDRYNEKLFF,TGTGCCATAAACCGGGACAGATATAATGAAAAACTGTTTTTT,TRBJ1-4,TRBD1,NA,TRBV28
CASSSQSGLGETQYF,TGCGCCAGCAGCTCGCAGTCTGGGCTTGGAGAGACCCAGTACTTC,TRBJ2-5,NA,NA,TRBV5-1
CASSPGTGLYNEQFF,TGTGCCAGCAGCCCGGGGACAGGCCTGTACAATGAGCAGTTCTTC,TRBJ2-1,TRBD1,NA,TRBV11-1
CASTPISGSTGELFF,TGCGCCAGCACCCCAATCTCAGGGTCCACCGGGGAGCTGTTTTTT,TRBJ2-2,NA,NA,TRBV5-1
CASSPGEGRYGYTF,TGTGCCAGCAGCCCGGGGGAAGGGAGGTATGGCTACACCTTC,TRBJ1-2,NA,NA,TRBV5-4
CAISESPGGYEQYF,TGTGCCATCAGTGAGTCCCCAGGGGGCTACGAGCAGTACTTC,TRBJ2-7,TRBD1,NA,TRBV10-3
CASSEPKDTQYF,TGTGCCAGCAGTGAACCAAAAGATACGCAGTATTTT,TRBJ2-3,NA,NA,TRBV6-1
CASSQEASGRQPQHF,TGTGCCAGCAGCCAAGAAGCGAGCGGGAGACAGCCCCAGCATTTT,TRBJ1-5,NA,NA,TRBV4-2
CAWRVQATMNTEAFF,TGTGCCTGGAGGGTTCAGGCAACCATGAACACTGAAGCTTTCTTT,TRBJ1-1,NA,once,TRBV30
CASSQGSGTGPQYEQYF,TGCGCCAGCAGCCAAGGTTCCGGGACAGGGCCTCAATACGAGCAGTACTTC,TRBJ2-7,TRBD1,NA,TRBV4-1
CASSLAGQGSQPQHF,TGCGCCAGCAGCTTGGCAGGACAGGGGAGCCAGCCCCAGCATTTT,TRBJ1-5,TRBD1,NA,TRBV5-1
CASSIGTSGSLTYEQYF,TGTGCCAGCAGTATCGGGACTAGCGGAAGCCTAACCTACGAGCAGTACTTC,TRBJ2-7,TRBD2,NA,TRBV27
CATSSDRRGYTF,TGTGCCACCAGCAGCGACCGGAGGGGCTACACCTTC,TRBJ1-2,NA,NA,TRBV15
CASSLYPGLYEQYF,TGTGCCAGCAGTTTATATCCAGGGTTATACGAGCAGTACTTC,TRBJ2-7,NA,NA,TRBV27
CASSLGGVRTGELFF,TGTGCCAGCAGTTTAGGGGGGGTTCGGACCGGGGAGCTGTTTTTT,TRBJ2-2,TRBD2,NA,TRBV28
CASSFLGGETQYF,TGCGCCAGCAGCTTCTTGGGGGGGGAGACCCAGTACTTC,TRBJ2-5,TRBD2,NA,TRBV5-1
CASSLGQGSQPQHF,TGCGCCAGCAGCTTGGGACAGGGGAGTCAGCCCCAGCATTTT,TRBJ1-5,TRBD1,NA,TRBV5-1
CASSVDTHTSYGYTF,TGTGCCAGCAGCGTAGATACCCATACGAGCTATGGCTACACCTTC,TRBJ1-2,NA,NA,TRBV9
CASSPQGRMNTEAFF,TGTGCCAGCAGCCCCCAGGGGCGGATGAACACTGAAGCTTTCTTT,TRBJ1-1,NA,few,TRBV21-1
CSVESSANTGELFF,TGCAGCGTTGAATCTAGCGCGAACACCGGGGAGCTGTTTTTT,TRBJ2-2,NA,NA,TRBV29-1
CASSLGAAGNTEAFF,TGCGCCAGCAGCTTGGGGGCCGCAGGGAACACTGAAGCTTTCTTT,TRBJ1-1,NA,NA,TRBV5-1
CASTVRILRKTVRKTQYF,TGTGCCAGCACTGTGAGGATCCTACGGAAGACAGTCCGCAAGACCCAGTACTTC,TRBJ2-5,NA,NA,TRBV6-4
CASSFSTSGKGTQYF,TGTGCCAGCAGCTTTTCGACTAGCGGGAAGGGTACGCAGTATTTT,TRBJ2-3,TRBD2,NA,TRBV7-9
CASSGRLAGGRTGELFF,TGTGCCAGCAGCGGCCGACTAGCGGGAGGACGCACCGGGGAGCTGTTTTTT,TRBJ2-2,TRBD2,NA,TRBV9
CASSSGTAYEQYF,TGCGCCAGCAGCTCCGGGACAGCCTACGAGCAGTACTTC,TRBJ2-7,TRBD1,NA,TRBV5-1